The 13 T cell receptor beta chains presented below share a single source sample, sequenced in a study of T cells in Graves' hyperthyroidism and ophthalmopathy. What was amplified from RNA transcripts were TCR beta CDR3 regions. When the TCR CDR3 underwent first-round RT-PCR, the HTBI primer set was used. MiXCR, applied by TCRdb to the multiplex PCR reads, yields one record per CDR3 protein. The sample contains a few hundred thousand distinct CDR3 sequences, roughly 14% of which appear only once. The specimen sequenced was blood. These receptors were taken from a woman aged 18-29 years with Graves' hyperthyroidism.

This chain joins TRBV6-5 and TRBJ1-2; perhaps TRBD1 as D (5 bases). Trimming left V 0 bases short and J 9 bases short, with 11 bases between. This CDR3 is 13 amino acids long. Germline-derived CDR1 and CDR2 are MNHEY and SVGAGI. CDR3 nucleotide sequence: TGTGCCAGCAGTTACTCTTCTCAGGGAAGCTACACCTTC. Translated, it gives CASSYSSQGSYTF.

V is TRBV12-3 or TRBV12-4 and J is TRBJ2-1; possible D gene TRBD2, 5 bases. V lost 3 bases and J 8 bases, leaving 11 bases between the germline ends. The CDR3 runs 13 residues. The CDR3 region has the DNA TGTGCCAGCAGTTTGGGGAGTCAGGATGAGCAGTTCTTC. Its protein is CASSLGSQDEQFF.

Ten or more counts support this clonotype. The chain links TRBV7-9 to TRBJ2-7; D possibly corresponds to TRBD2 (6 bases). Germline V gene sequence: CDR1 SEHNR, CDR2 FQNEAQ (reference sequence). The CDR3 is made up of 16 amino acids. V was pared by 5 bases and J by 1 base, with 18 bases between. The CDR3 here is CASSLGSGSGSYEQYF. CDR3 coding DNA: TGTGCCAGCAGCCTAGGGTCCGGGAGCGGATCCTACGAGCAGTACTTC.

The sample holds a few counts of this clonotype. This rearrangement joins TRBV25-1 to TRBJ2-1, with TRBD2 identical over 9 bases. The CDR3 consists of 15 residues. With 3 bases clipped from V and 7 bases from J, the junction kept 7 bases outside the gene matches. CDR1 and CDR2 (germline): MGHDK, SYGVNS. The CDR3 protein is CASSEASGIVNEQFF. CDR3 in DNA: TGTGCCAGCAGTGAGGCTAGCGGGATTGTTAATGAGCAGTTCTTC.

J is TRBJ1-1 and V is TRBV7-2, with a weak D call TRBD1 (5 bases). V was clipped by 5 bases and J by 4 bases, with 14 bases between them. From germline, CDR1 is SGHTA and CDR2 FQGNSA. The CDR3 covers 14 residues. CDR3 region: CASSPQGWGTEAFF. The CDR3 coding sequence is TGTGCCAGCAGCCCGCAGGGTTGGGGCACTGAAGCTTTCTTT.

In DNA form, the CDR3 reads TGTGCCAGCAGTTACCCGCCTACGGGGCGCCCGACCAATGAGCAGTTCTTC. This codes for CASSYPPTGRPTNEQFF. The V gene is TRBV6-5, the J gene TRBJ2-1; D may correspond to TRBD1 or TRBD2 (5 bases each). Germline values: CDR1 MNHEY, CDR2 SVGAGI. V lost 2 bases to trimming and J lost 6 bases, with 20 bases between them. CDR3 length: 17 residues.

This clonotype was counted ten times or more. The chain carries TRBV7-2 and TRBJ2-3, with a weak D call TRBD2 (6 bases). The CDR3 covers 16 residues. V lost 6 bases and J 2 bases, leaving 18 bases between the germline ends. CDR1 and CDR2 from the germline V gene are SGHTA and FQGNSA. The CDR3 is CASRPFGGTITDTQYF. Here the CDR3 DNA reads TGTGCCAGCAGACCATTTGGCGGGACGATCACAGATACGCAGTATTTT. The whole variable domain, remainder taken from reference TRBV7-2 and TRBJ2-3, is GAGVSQSPSNKVTEKGKDVELRCDPISGHTALYWYRQSLGQGLEFLIYFQGNSAPDKSGLPSDRFSAERTGGSVSTLTIQRTQQEDSAVYLCASRPFGGTITDTQYFGPGTRLTVL.

This clonotype was seen only a few times. This sequence joins TRBV9 and TRBJ2-2; 7 bases map to TRBD1. This CDR3 has 13 amino acids. After removal of 3 bases from V and 8 bases from J, the junction contained 4 bases not matched to a gene. From germline, CDR1 is SGDLS and CDR2 YYNGEE. This CDR3 reads CASSGLRGGELFF. The CDR3 DNA follows: TGTGCCAGCAGCGGGCTCAGGGGGGGGGAGCTGTTTTTT.

This clonotype was detected ten times or more. The V call is TRBV19, the J call TRBJ1-1, with unresolved D. The CDR3 is 14 residues long. Germline CDR1 is LNHDA and CDR2 is SQIVND (reference sequence). V was cut by 5 bases and J by 0 bases, with 10 bases left in between. In DNA, the CDR3 is TGTGCCAGTAGTCGTCCAGGTCTGAACACTGAAGCTTTCTTT. Protein sequence: CASSRPGLNTEAFF.

The table lists this clonotype with many counts. V gene TRBV10-1 combines with J gene TRBJ1-1; TRBD1 is a possible D gene (6 bases). In germline, CDR1 is WNHNN, CDR2 SYGVQD (reference sequence). CDR3 length: 16 residues. With 0 bases removed from V and 0 bases from J, the gap between germline ends came to 11 bases. Written as DNA, the CDR3 is TGCGCCAGCAGTGAGTCGATTGCAGGGGTGAACACTGAAGCTTTCTTT. Translating it yields CASSESIAGVNTEAFF.

The chain is built from TRBV19 and TRBJ2-5; 8 bases agree with TRBD2. CDR1 is LNHDA and CDR2 is SQIVND in the germline V gene (reference sequence). The CDR3 contains 14 residues. V was clipped by 9 bases and J by 5 bases; unmatched bases: 11. The CDR3 region has the DNA TGTGCCAGCGCGGGACTAGTGGGTGGTGAGACCCAGTACTTC. Protein sequence: CASAGLVGGETQYF.

This clonotype appeared many times. The J gene is TRBJ2-7, the V gene TRBV7-3, with TRBD2 identical over 8 bases. Germline loops: CDR1 SGHTA, CDR2 FQGTGA. With V trimmed by 6 bases and J by 6 bases, 10 bases remained unmatched. CDR3 length equals 14 residues. The CDR3 DNA sequence: TGTGCCAGCAGGTCCTCCGGGACTAGAGGCGAGCAGTACTTC. Protein product: CASRSSGTRGEQYF.

This clonotype was recorded at least ten times. V and J are TRBV12-3 or TRBV12-4 and TRBJ1-1; 9 positions match TRBD1. This CDR3 has 15 residues. The V and J ends lost 5 bases and 2 bases, in that order; junction bases with no gene match: 6. The CDR3 DNA reads as TGTGCCAGCAGTCCTCGACAGGGGGAAAACACTGAAGCTTTCTTT. Translating it yields CASSPRQGENTEAFF.